One and the same sample provided the 22 T cell receptor beta chains below, sequenced in a study of beta chain features in type 1 diabetes. Broader study findings: Moderately but significantly shorter TCRB CDR3s were found in Type 1 diabetes patients in all four CD4+ subsets.

Expressed TCRB transcripts were sequenced because the entire RNA isolate underwent reverse transcription. Measured with immunoSEQ multiplex PCR; TCRdb has only the in-frame clones, and not every one. This sample yields tens of thousands of clones, of which approximately 61% are seen a single time; less than 2% belongs to the top ten. These receptors lack a known antigen. The sample consisted of Tregs from blood. These receptors all come from a young man with type 1 diabetes. Some clones in this sample may be carry-over from other donors' samples.

This chain connects TRBV11-2 to TRBJ2-7; 13 bases map to TRBD2. With 4 bases clipped from V and 2 bases from J, the junction kept 5 bases outside the gene matches. Germline V CDR1 and CDR2: SGHAT, FQNNGV. This CDR3 has 16 amino acids. The CDR3 here is CASSSPGLAGTYEQYF. DNA of the CDR3: TGTGCCAGCAGCTCACCGGGACTAGCGGGGACCTACGAGCAGTACTTC.

The DNA for the CDR3 is TGTGCCAGCAGTTACTCGAGTAGGGGGCTATCGTACGAGCAGTACTTC. This translates into CASSYSSRGLSYEQYF. This chain uses TRBV6-5 with TRBJ2-5; TRBD1 agrees at 7 bases. The DNA end is more similar to TRBJ2-7, so the J call may be wrong. This CDR3 region has 16 residues. Per the germline V gene, CDR1 is MNHEY and CDR2 is SVGAGI.

This clone was seen just once. This sequence joins TRBV10-3 and TRBJ2-5, with D tentatively TRBD2 (7 bases). From germline, CDR1 is ENHRY and CDR2 SYGVKD. Trimming removed 6 bases from V and 2 bases from J, with 16 bases in between. The CDR3 runs 15 residues. CDR3 DNA: TGTGCCATCAGCCCTGGGGGCGGGGGACAAGAGACCCAGTACTTC. This sequence encodes CAISPGGGGQETQYF.

The chain carries TRBV19 and TRBJ1-1, with D uncertain. Germline V gene sequence: CDR1 LNHDA, CDR2 SQIVND (reference sequence). The CDR3 runs 13 residues. Trimming stripped 7 bases from V and 0 bases from J, with 9 bases between. The CDR3 loop is CASNSAMNTEAFF. The DNA for the CDR3 is TGTGCCAGTAACTCAGCGATGAACACTGAAGCTTTCTTT.

This clone was found a few times. The chain employs TRBV7-9 and TRBJ2-7; D is possibly TRBD1 (6 bases). The CDR3 loop spans 15 amino acids. Germline V lookup: CDR1 SEHNR, CDR2 FQNEAQ (reference sequence). V lost 5 bases to trimming and J lost 0 bases, with 14 bases between them. DNA of the CDR3: TGTGCCAGCAGCCCCGGGACACTTTTCTCCTACGAGCAGTACTTC. It codes for CASSPGTLFSYEQYF.

This clone was seen a few times. This chain connects TRBV9 to TRBJ2-7, with 11 nucleotides matching TRBD2. Germline lookup yields CDR1 SGDLS and CDR2 YYNGEE. V shed 0 bases and J 3 bases; nucleotides not matched to a gene: 5. The CDR3 length is 16 residues. The CDR3 region has the DNA TGTGCCAGCAGCGTAGCTCCGGGGACTAGCGGCTACGAGCAGTACTTC. This encodes CASSVAPGTSGYEQYF.

The V and J genes are TRBV6-5 and TRBJ1-1; D unresolved. Germline lookup yields CDR1 MNHEY and CDR2 SVGAGI. The CDR3 has 11 amino acids. Deletions cut 2 bases from V and 6 bases from J, with 4 bases between. CDR3 protein: CASSYQAEAFF. The CDR3 region has the DNA TGTGCCAGCAGTTACCAGGCTGAAGCTTTCTTT.

The chain links TRBV7-8 to TRBJ2-5; 7 bases are a match to TRBD2. V was clipped by 11 bases and J by 7 bases; unmatched bases: 4. The germline V gene encodes CDR1 SGHVS and CDR2 FQNEAQ. This CDR3 comprises 10 residues. The CDR3 sequence is CASGGMTQYF. The DNA of the CDR3 is TGTGCCTCGGGGGGTATGACCCAGTACTTC.

The V call is TRBV4-2, the J call TRBJ2-7; D is perhaps TRBD1 (6 bases). CDR1 is LGHNA, CDR2 YNFKEQ, per germline. The V and J ends lost 3 bases and 1 base respectively, with 22 bases between them. The CDR3 is 18 residues long. The CDR3, as DNA: TGTGCCAGCAGCCATAAGGGTGCAGGGGATAGAACTTCCTACGAGCAGTACTTC. Encoded protein: CASSHKGAGDRTSYEQYF.

This sequence joins TRBV29-1 and TRBJ2-2, with D possibly matching TRBD1 (6 bases). Germline values: CDR1 SQVTM, CDR2 ANQGSEA. The CDR3 runs 14 residues. Trimming pared 4 bases from V and 0 bases from J, leaving 9 bases between. The CDR3 protein is CSVAGVSNTGELFF. In DNA form, the CDR3 reads TGCAGCGTTGCAGGGGTATCGAACACCGGGGAGCTGTTTTTT.

The chain recombines TRBV6-5 with TRBJ2-5, with 8 nucleotides matching TRBD1. Germline V gives CDR1 MNHEY, CDR2 SVGAGI. The CDR3 is 13 residues long. V lost 6 bases to trimming and J lost 4 bases; unmatched junction nucleotides: 4. CDR3: CASSRDRGETQYF. The CDR3 DNA follows: TGTGCCAGCAGCCGAGACAGGGGAGAGACCCAGTACTTC.

This clone was picked up a small number of times. CDR3: CASSLGYGGHYSNQPQHF. CDR3 in DNA: TGTGCCAGCAGCTTAGGATACGGCGGCCATTATAGCAATCAGCCCCAGCATTTT. This chain joins TRBV7-9 and TRBJ1-5; D remains ambiguous. The CDR3 loop spans 18 amino acids. Germline V gene data show CDR1 as SEHNR and CDR2 as FQNEAQ (reference sequence). V lost 1 base and J lost 0, with 16 bases in between.

J is TRBJ2-5 and V is TRBV6-5; 8 bases are shared with TRBD1. The DNA end is more similar to TRBJ2-7, so the J call may be wrong. Germline CDR1 is MNHEY and CDR2 is SVGAGI. The CDR3 extends over 15 amino acids. CDR3 nucleotides: TGTGCCAGCAGGATCGACAGGGGTGGTTCCTACGAGCAGTACTTC. It specifies CASRIDRGGSYEQYF.

This clone has a handful of counts. The genes are TRBV7-9 and TRBJ1-1, with D unclear. This CDR3 spans 13 amino acids. V was trimmed by 5 bases and J by 0 bases, leaving 7 bases between them. Germline CDR1 SEHNR, CDR2 FQNEAQ (reference sequence). For the CDR3, the DNA is TGTGCCAGCAGCCGACAAATGAACACTGAAGCTTTCTTT. Its protein product is CASSRQMNTEAFF.

In its sample, this clone was seen a few times. Here the CDR3 DNA reads TGTGCCAGCACCTGGGGGGGCGGCACTGAAGCTTTCTTT. Translated: CASTWGGGTEAFF. V gene TRBV2 combines with J gene TRBJ1-1, with D perhaps matching TRBD1 (6 bases). Deletions cut 7 bases from V and 4 bases from J, with 13 bases between. The CDR3 sequence is 13 residues long. Germline V gene data show CDR1 as SNHLY and CDR2 as FYNNEI.

The gene calls are TRBV9 and TRBJ2-5, with a weak D call TRBD1 (5 bases). CDR3 length equals 14 residues. CDR1 and CDR2 from the germline V gene are SGDLS and YYNGEE. The V and J ends lost 0 bases and 4 bases respectively, with 10 bases between them. The CDR3 region has the DNA TGTGCCAGCAGCGTAGAAGGGGTCGGAGAGACCCAGTACTTC. Its translation: CASSVEGVGETQYF.

J is TRBJ2-7 and V is TRBV5-1, with 7 bases fitting TRBD1. CDR1 and CDR2 from the germline V gene are SGHRS and YFSETQ. The V and J ends lost 0 bases and 6 bases, in that order; junction bases with no gene match: 9. CDR3 size: 15 residues. The CDR3 DNA reads TGCGCCAGCAGCTTGGGATCGACAGGGATGGGCGAGCAGTACTTC. Translating it yields CASSLGSTGMGEQYF. The full variable domain, in which reference TRBV5-1 and TRBJ2-7 provide the parts outside the CDR3, is KAGVTQTPRYLIKTRGQQVTLSCSPISGHRSVSWYQQTPGQGLQFLFEYFSETQRNKGNFPGRFSGRQFSNSRSEMNVSTLELGDSALYLCASSLGSTGMGEQYFGPGTRLTVT.

Only a few counts were recorded for this clone. J is TRBJ1-3 and V is TRBV27, with 8 positions matching TRBD1. Germline-derived CDR1 and CDR2 are MNHEY and SMNVEV (reference sequence). This CDR3 has 13 residues. The J segment lost 5 bases and the V segment lost 10 bases, leaving 7 bases of the junction unmatched. In DNA, the CDR3 is TGTGCCAACGCAGGGGGCTGGAGAAACACCATATATTTT. This translates into CANAGGWRNTIYF.

The chain is built from TRBV6-5 and TRBJ2-5; 7 nucleotides line up with TRBD1. In germline, CDR1 is MNHEY, CDR2 SVGAGI. CDR3 size: 13 residues. V gave up 6 bases and J gave up 7 bases; unmatched junction bases: 8. The CDR3 nucleotides are TGTGCCAGCAGGCAAACAGGGGTAGGGACCCAGTACTTC. The encoded protein is CASRQTGVGTQYF.

The V call is TRBV5-1, the J call TRBJ1-2; D call uncertain. Trimming shortened V by 0 bases and J by 7 bases, and 10 bases separated the two germline ends. Germline V gene sequence: CDR1 SGHRS, CDR2 YFSETQ. This CDR3 contains 13 residues. DNA for the CDR3: TGCGCCAGCAGCTTGGGACTTAGGTTTGGCTACACCTTC. Protein sequence: CASSLGLRFGYTF.

CDR3 in amino acids: CASSLNTVAKNIQYF. As DNA, the CDR3 is TGTGCCAGCAGCTTAAATACGGTAGCCAAAAACATTCAGTACTTC. The chain couples TRBV7-9 to TRBJ2-4, with D uncertain. Per the germline V gene, CDR1 is SEHNR and CDR2 is FQNEAQ (reference sequence). The V end was cut by 2 bases, the J end by 0 bases, with 8 bases between. The CDR3 length is 15 residues.

V is TRBV28 and J is TRBJ2-7, with D perhaps matching TRBD1 (5 bases). This CDR3 is 12 amino acids long. The germline V gene has CDR1 MDHEN and CDR2 SYDVKM. V dropped 6 bases and J dropped 4 bases, with 10 bases sitting between them. The CDR3 DNA sequence: TGTGCCAGCAGGCAGGGTTGGTACGAGCAGTACTTC. Its protein product is CASRQGWYEQYF.